These 16 T cell receptor beta chains came from one sample sequenced in a study of T cell changes during pregnancy in multiple sclerosis. Sequencing was performed with immunoSEQ multiplex PCR; in TCRdb, only in-frame clones are kept and a portion is missing. The data show fewer than 85,000 clones, more than 90% seen once. The sample here was peripheral blood, taken in the second trimester of pregnancy. These receptors were taken from a female donor with multiple sclerosis, enrolled in a pregnancy study.

The J gene is TRBJ1-2, the V gene TRBV25-1; 11 nucleotides match TRBD1. From germline, CDR1 is MGHDK and CDR2 SYGVNS. This CDR3 region has 17 residues. J lost 7 bases, V lost 5 bases, and 15 bases had no gene match. CDR3 residues: CASSHVPGTGGLSGYTF. The CDR3 DNA follows: TGTGCCAGCAGTCACGTCCCTGGGACAGGGGGGCTGTCTGGCTACACCTTC.

The rearrangement uses TRBV4-2 and TRBJ2-1; D is possibly TRBD2 (7 bases). Trimming pared 3 bases from V and 3 bases from J, leaving 18 bases between. Germline V gene data show CDR1 as LGHNA and CDR2 as YNFKEQ. This CDR3 is built from 17 residues. The CDR3 is CASSQEGGEWVYNEQFF. The CDR3 DNA reads as TGTGCCAGCAGCCAGGAGGGGGGGGAGTGGGTCTACAATGAGCAGTTCTTC.

The rearrangement joins TRBV16 to TRBJ1-1, with D possibly TRBD1 on 6 matching bases. Germline V lookup: CDR1 KGHSY, CDR2 FQNENV. This CDR3 has 15 amino acids. Trimming stripped 0 bases from V and 0 bases from J, with 8 bases between. The CDR3 nucleotides are TGTGCCAGCAGCCAATCCGGACAGCTGAACACTGAAGCTTTCTTT. It specifies CASSQSGQLNTEAFF.

This chain connects TRBV5-4 to TRBJ1-2, with D tentatively TRBD1 (5 bases). Germline V gives CDR1 SGHNT, CDR2 YYREEE (reference sequence). Trimming shortened V by 8 bases and J by 3 bases, and 23 bases separated the two germline ends. This CDR3 has 16 residues. CDR3 nucleotide sequence: TGTGCCAGTCAACGGGGGGATTTGGGTTACGACTATGGCTACACCTTC. The encoded protein is CASQRGDLGYDYGYTF.

This sequence joins TRBV7-2 and TRBJ2-3; the match to TRBD2 covers 8 bases. Germline V gene data show CDR1 as SGHTA and CDR2 as FQGNSA. The V and J ends lost 5 bases and 0 bases, in that order; junction bases with no gene match: 4. This CDR3 contains 15 residues. The CDR3 bases are TGTGCCAGCAGCCCCATAGCGGGAAGCACAGATACGCAGTATTTT. Its protein product is CASSPIAGSTDTQYF.

The V gene is TRBV27, the J gene TRBJ2-2; 10 bases line up with TRBD2. This CDR3 comprises 15 residues. The V gene end was trimmed by 3 bases and the J gene end by 5 bases; junction bases not matched to a gene: 3. CDR1 MNHEY and CDR2 SMNVEV come from the germline V gene (reference sequence). CDR3 in DNA: TGTGCCAGCAGTTTGTGGACTAGCGGAACCGGGGAGCTGTTTTTT. This gives the protein CASSLWTSGTGELFF.

The chain links TRBV6-6 to TRBJ2-1, with 7 bases aligning to TRBD2. The V and J ends lost 6 bases and 0 bases, in that order; junction bases with no gene match: 5. The CDR3 has 15 amino acids. Germline lookup yields CDR1 MNHNY and CDR2 SVGAGI (reference sequence). DNA for the CDR3: TGTGCCAGCAGGGGCGGGGGTAGCTCCTACAATGAGCAGTTCTTC. As protein: CASRGGGSSYNEQFF.

The rearrangement uses TRBV30 and TRBJ2-7; TRBD1 matches at 7 bases. The V and J ends lost 5 bases and 5 bases, in that order; junction bases with no gene match: 9. The CDR3 runs 13 residues. CDR1 GTSNPN and CDR2 SVGIG come from the germline V gene (reference sequence). The CDR3 region is CAWFHRGKDEQYF. The CDR3 region has the DNA TGTGCCTGGTTTCACAGGGGAAAGGACGAGCAGTACTTC.

V usage is TRBV9 and J usage is TRBJ1-3; weak D call: TRBD1 (6 bases). Germline V gene lookup returns CDR1 SGDLS and CDR2 YYNGEE. V gave up 4 bases and J gave up 0 bases, with 20 bases separating them. The CDR3 consists of 18 residues. The CDR3 DNA reads TGTGCCAGCAGCTCCCCGATGGACAGCAAGAGCTCTGGAAACACCATATATTTT. It yields the protein CASSSPMDSKSSGNTIYF.

This chain links TRBV5-1 with TRBJ2-1, with 10 bases matching TRBD2. Trimming at V came to 0 bases and at J to 5 bases, leaving 2 bases not matched to a gene. This CDR3 has 15 amino acids. Germline CDR1 is SGHRS and CDR2 is YFSETQ. In DNA form, the CDR3 reads TGCGCCAGCAGCTTGGGGGGACTAGCGAACAATGAGCAGTTCTTC. It encodes CASSLGGLANNEQFF.

The rearrangement joins TRBV25-1 to TRBJ1-2; 9 positions match TRBD1. Germline values: CDR1 MGHDK, CDR2 SYGVNS. The CDR3 spans 14 residues. V dropped 2 bases and J dropped 4; count of bases not matched to a gene: 2. The CDR3 sequence is CASSELQGAYGYTF. The CDR3, as DNA: TGTGCCAGCAGTGAACTACAGGGGGCCTATGGCTACACCTTC.

The rearrangement uses TRBV9 and TRBJ2-7; 7 positions agree with TRBD2. The V and J ends lost 4 bases and 5 bases, in that order; junction bases with no gene match: 15. The CDR3 loop spans 16 amino acids. The germline CDR1 and CDR2 sequences are SGDLS and YYNGEE. Here the CDR3 reads CASSPREGREVHEQYF. The CDR3 region has the DNA TGTGCCAGCAGCCCTAGGGAGGGCAGGGAAGTCCACGAGCAGTACTTC. Full variable domain (missing parts from reference TRBV9 and TRBJ2-7): DSGVTQTPKHLITATGQRVTLRCSPRSGDLSVYWYQQSLDQGLQFLIQYYNGEERAKGNILERFSAQQFPDLHSELNLSSLELGDSALYFCASSPREGREVHEQYFGPGTRLTVT.

Here the CDR3 DNA reads TGTGCCAGCCTTGGACTAGCGGGCTCCTACGAGCAGTACTTC. Encoded protein: CASLGLAGSYEQYF. J is TRBJ2-7 and V is TRBV2; TRBD2 agrees at 11 bases. There are 14 residues in the CDR3. Trimming took 8 bases from V and 0 from J; bases not matched to a gene: 3. Germline V gene data show CDR1 as SNHLY and CDR2 as FYNNEI.

This chain links TRBV6-5 with TRBJ2-1; a possible D gene is TRBD1 (6 bases). Per the germline V gene, CDR1 is MNHEY and CDR2 is SVGAGI. The CDR3 extends over 13 amino acids. The V and J ends lost 5 bases and 8 bases respectively, with 13 bases between them. The CDR3 DNA sequence: TGTGCCAGCAGTGAACAGGGTCGCCATGAGCAGTTCTTC. Translation gives CASSEQGRHEQFF.

This chain connects TRBV19 to TRBJ2-7; TRBD2 matches 8 bases. The CDR3 runs 14 residues. Germline-derived CDR1 and CDR2 are LNHDA and SQIVND (reference sequence). J lost 6 bases, V lost 7 bases, and 11 bases had no gene match. CDR3 loop: CASNAGLGSGEQYF. The CDR3 nucleotides are TGTGCCAGTAATGCGGGACTAGGATCCGGCGAGCAGTACTTC.

The DNA of the CDR3 is TGTGCCAGCAGCTACGGACAGGGAAAGACCCAGTACTTC. It specifies CASSYGQGKTQYF. This chain links TRBV5-8 with TRBJ2-5; 8 positions match TRBD1. The CDR3 covers 13 residues. Per the germline V gene, CDR1 is SGHTS and CDR2 is YDEGEE. J gave up 6 bases and V 3 bases, and 4 bases lay outside the gene matches. The whole variable domain, remainder taken from reference TRBV5-8 and TRBJ2-5, is EAGVTQSPTHLIKTRGQQATLRCSPISGHTSVYWYQQALGLGLQFLLWYDEGEERNRGNFPPRFSGRQFPNYSSELNVNALELEDSALYLCASSYGQGKTQYFGPGTRLLVL.